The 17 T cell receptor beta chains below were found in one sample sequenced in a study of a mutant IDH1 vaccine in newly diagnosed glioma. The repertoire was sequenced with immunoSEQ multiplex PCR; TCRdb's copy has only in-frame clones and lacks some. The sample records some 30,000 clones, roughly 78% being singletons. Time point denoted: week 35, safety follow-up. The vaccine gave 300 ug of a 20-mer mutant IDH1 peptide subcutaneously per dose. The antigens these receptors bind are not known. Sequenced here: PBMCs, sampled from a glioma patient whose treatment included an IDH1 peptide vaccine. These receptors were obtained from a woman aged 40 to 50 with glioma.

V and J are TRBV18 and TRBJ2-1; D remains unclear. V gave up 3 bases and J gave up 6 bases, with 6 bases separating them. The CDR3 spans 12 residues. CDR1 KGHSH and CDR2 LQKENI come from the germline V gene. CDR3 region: CASSPERNEQFF. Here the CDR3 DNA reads TGTGCCAGCTCACCGGAGCGCAATGAGCAGTTCTTC.

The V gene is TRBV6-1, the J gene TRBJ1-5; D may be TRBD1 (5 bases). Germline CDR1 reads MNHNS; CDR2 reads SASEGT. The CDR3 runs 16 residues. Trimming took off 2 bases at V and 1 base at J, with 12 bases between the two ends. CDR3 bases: TGTGCCAGCAGTGAAACGCGGGACTTAAGCAATCAGCCCCAGCATTTT. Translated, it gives CASSETRDLSNQPQHF.

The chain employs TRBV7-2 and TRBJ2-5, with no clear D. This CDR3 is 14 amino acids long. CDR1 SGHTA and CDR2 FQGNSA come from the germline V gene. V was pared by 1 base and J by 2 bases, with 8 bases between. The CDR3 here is CASSLEFAQETQYF. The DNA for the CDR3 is TGTGCCAGCAGCTTAGAATTCGCACAAGAGACCCAGTACTTC.

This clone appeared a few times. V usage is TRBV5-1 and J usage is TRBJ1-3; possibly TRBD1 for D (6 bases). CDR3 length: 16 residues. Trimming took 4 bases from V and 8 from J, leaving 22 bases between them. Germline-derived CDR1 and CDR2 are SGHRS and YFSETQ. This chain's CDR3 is CASSNEGDMRRDTIYF. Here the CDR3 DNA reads TGCGCCAGCAGCAATGAGGGGGACATGCGCAGGGACACCATATATTTT. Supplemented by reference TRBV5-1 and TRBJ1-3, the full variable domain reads KAGVTQTPRYLIKTRGQQVTLSCSPISGHRSVSWYQQTPGQGLQFLFEYFSETQRNKGNFPGRFSGRQFSNSRSEMNVSTLELGDSALYLCASSNEGDMRRDTIYFGEGSWLTVV.

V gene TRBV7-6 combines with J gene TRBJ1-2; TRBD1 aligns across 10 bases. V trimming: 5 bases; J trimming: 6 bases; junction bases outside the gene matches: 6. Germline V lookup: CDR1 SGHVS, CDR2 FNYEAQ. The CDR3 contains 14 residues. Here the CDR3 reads CASSLTGGVNGYTF. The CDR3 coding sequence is TGTGCCAGCAGCCTGACAGGGGGCGTTAATGGCTACACCTTC.

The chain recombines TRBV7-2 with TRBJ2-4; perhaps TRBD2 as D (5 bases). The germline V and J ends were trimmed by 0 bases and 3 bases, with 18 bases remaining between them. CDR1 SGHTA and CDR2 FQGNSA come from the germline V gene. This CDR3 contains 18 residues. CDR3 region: CASSLAPLGHEGKNIQYF. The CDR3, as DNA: TGTGCCAGCAGCTTAGCGCCTCTCGGGCACGAGGGCAAAAACATTCAGTACTTC.

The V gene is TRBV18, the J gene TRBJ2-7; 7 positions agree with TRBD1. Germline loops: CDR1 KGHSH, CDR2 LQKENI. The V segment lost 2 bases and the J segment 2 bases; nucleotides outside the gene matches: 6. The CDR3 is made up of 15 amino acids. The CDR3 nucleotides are TGTGCCAGCTCACCAGCCCGGGACAGAACCTACGAGCAGTACTTC. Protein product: CASSPARDRTYEQYF.

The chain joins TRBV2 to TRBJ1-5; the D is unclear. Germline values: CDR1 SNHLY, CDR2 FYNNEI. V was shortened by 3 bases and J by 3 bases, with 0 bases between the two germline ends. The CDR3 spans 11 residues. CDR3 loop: CASSDNQPQHF. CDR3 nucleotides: TGTGCCAGCAGTGACAATCAGCCCCAGCATTTT. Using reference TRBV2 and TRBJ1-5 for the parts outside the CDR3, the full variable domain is EPEVTQTPSHQVTQMGQEVILRCVPISNHLYFYWYRQILGQKVEFLVSFYNNEISEKSEIFDDQFSVERPDGSNFTLKIRSTKLEDSAMYFCASSDNQPQHFGDGTRLSIL.

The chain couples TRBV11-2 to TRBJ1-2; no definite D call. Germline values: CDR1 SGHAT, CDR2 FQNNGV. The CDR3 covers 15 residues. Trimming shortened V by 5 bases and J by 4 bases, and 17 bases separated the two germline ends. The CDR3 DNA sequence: TGTGCCAGCAGCCCAACCAGGTTGGGCCTCTATGGCTACACCTTC. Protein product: CASSPTRLGLYGYTF. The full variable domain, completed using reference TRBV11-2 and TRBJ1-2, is EAGVAQSPRYKIIEKRQSVAFWCNPISGHATLYWYQQILGQGPKLLIQFQNNGVVDDSQLPKDRFSAERLKGVDSTLKIQPAKLEDSAVYLCASSPTRLGLYGYTFGSGTRLTVV.

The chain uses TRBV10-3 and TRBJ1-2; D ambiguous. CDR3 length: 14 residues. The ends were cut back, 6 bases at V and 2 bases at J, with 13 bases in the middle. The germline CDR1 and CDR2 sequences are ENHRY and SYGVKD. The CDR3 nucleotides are TGTGCCATCAGCCCCCCGGGAGGAAACTATGGCTACACCTTC. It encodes CAISPPGGNYGYTF.

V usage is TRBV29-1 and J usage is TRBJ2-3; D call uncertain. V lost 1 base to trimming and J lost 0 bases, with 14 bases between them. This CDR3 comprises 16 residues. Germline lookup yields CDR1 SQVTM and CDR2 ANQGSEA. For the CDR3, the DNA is TGCAGCGTTGAAGTGCCCGGTCTGGGGAGCACAGATACGCAGTATTTT. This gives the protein CSVEVPGLGSTDTQYF.

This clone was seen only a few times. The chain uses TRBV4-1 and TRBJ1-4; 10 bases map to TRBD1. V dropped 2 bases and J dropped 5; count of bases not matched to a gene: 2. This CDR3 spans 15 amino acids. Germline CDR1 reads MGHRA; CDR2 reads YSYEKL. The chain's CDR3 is CASSQPGQGNEKLFF. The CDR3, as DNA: TGCGCCAGCAGCCAACCGGGACAGGGGAATGAAAAACTGTTTTTT.

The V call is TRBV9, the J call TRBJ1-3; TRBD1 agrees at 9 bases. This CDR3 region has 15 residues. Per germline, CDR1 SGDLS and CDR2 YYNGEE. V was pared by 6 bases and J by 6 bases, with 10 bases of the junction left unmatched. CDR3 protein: CASNRGGTGSNTIYF. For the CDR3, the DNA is TGTGCCAGCAACCGAGGAGGGACAGGGTCAAACACCATATATTTT.

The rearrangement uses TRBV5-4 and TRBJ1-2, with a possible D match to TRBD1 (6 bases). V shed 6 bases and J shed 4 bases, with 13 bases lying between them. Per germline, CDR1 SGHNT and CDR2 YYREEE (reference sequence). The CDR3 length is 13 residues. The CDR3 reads CASTALRGYGYTF. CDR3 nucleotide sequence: TGTGCCAGCACTGCTCTCAGGGGCTATGGCTACACCTTC.

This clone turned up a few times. This chain's CDR3 is CSVGTGGNRQPQHF. Written as DNA, the CDR3 is TGCAGCGTCGGTACAGGGGGCAATCGGCAGCCCCAGCATTTT. The chain uses TRBV29-1 and TRBJ1-5, with 9 bases aligning to TRBD1. Per the germline V gene, CDR1 is SQVTM and CDR2 is ANQGSEA. The CDR3 loop spans 14 amino acids. Trimming at V came to 6 bases and at J to 7 bases, leaving 10 bases not matched to a gene.

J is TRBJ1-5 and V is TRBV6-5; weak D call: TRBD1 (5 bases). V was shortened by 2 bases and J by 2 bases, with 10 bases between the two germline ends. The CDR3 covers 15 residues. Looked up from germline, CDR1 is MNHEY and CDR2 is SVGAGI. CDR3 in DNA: TGTGCCAGCAGTTACGGCAGGGATGGCAATCAGCCCCAGCATTTT. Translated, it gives CASSYGRDGNQPQHF.

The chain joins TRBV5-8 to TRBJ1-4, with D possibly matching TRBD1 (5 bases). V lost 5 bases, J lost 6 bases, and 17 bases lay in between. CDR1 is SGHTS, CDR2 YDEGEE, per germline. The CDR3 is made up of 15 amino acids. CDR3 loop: CASSFYPGEDEKLFF. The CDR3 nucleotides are TGTGCCAGCAGTTTCTACCCGGGGGAGGATGAAAAACTGTTTTTT.